The clone carrying this T cell receptor (beta chain) was found once. Its antigen is currently unknown. This specimen belongs to a study of T cell responses to AZD1222 COVID-19 vaccine. CDR1 and CDR2 from the germline V gene are SGHAT and FQDESV (reference sequence). The CDR3 is 15 amino acids. The trim removed 5 bases at V and 5 bases at J, leaving 10 bases unmatched. Points from the study as a whole: The study found Spike-specific TCR breadth and depth rose after two AZD1222 doses.

TCRdb's copy holds only in-frame clones and misses some; the assay was immunoSEQ multiplex PCR. Among fewer than 95,000 clones listed, around 90% were seen once. The sample in question was peripheral blood, obtained 28 days after the second AZD1222 dose. This rearrangement joins TRBV11-1 to TRBJ1-2, with TRBD1 matching over 8 bases. The TCR was taken from an adult who received the AZD1222 COVID-19 vaccine. CDR3 region: CASSPGQVKEYGYTF. The CDR3 coding sequence is TGTGCCAGCAGCCCGGGACAGGTTAAAGAGTATGGCTACACCTTC.